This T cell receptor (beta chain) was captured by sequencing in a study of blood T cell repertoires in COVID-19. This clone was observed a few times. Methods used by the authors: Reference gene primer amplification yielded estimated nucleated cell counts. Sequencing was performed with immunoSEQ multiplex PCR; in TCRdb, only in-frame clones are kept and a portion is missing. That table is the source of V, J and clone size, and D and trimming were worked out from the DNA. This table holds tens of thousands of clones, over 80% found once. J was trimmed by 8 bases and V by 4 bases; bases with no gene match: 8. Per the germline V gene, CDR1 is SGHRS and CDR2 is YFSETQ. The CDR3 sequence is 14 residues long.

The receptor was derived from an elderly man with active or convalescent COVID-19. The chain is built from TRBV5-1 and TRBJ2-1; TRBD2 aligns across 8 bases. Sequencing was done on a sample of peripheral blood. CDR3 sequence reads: CASSPREGLYEQFF. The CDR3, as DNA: TGCGCCAGCAGCCCCCGGGAGGGCCTATATGAGCAGTTCTTC.